The sample holds a few counts of the clone carrying this T cell receptor beta chain. Its matching antigen is unknown. Investigators took 8.5 to 10 milliliters of peripheral blood from every donor. Each sample used at least 6 million PBMCs. Germline trimming cut 1 base from V and 7 bases from J; bases unmatched to any gene: 9. Germline lookup yields CDR1 SGHRS and CDR2 YFSETQ. The CDR3 is 16 amino acids. This record belongs to a study of blood T cells in healthy people across ages. Study outcomes and limitations: Investigators treated diversity estimates from one million T cells as underestimates.

For the second PCR, which ran for about 6 to 11 cycles, a sample-barcoded 5' primer and a J-beta primer mix were used. TCRdb reanalysed the 5' RACE reads using MiXCR and keeps one entry per CDR3 protein. The data hold 1.5 million to 2 million distinct CDR3 sequences, with about 39% observed a single time. The origin of this receptor is a human donor in good health. The genes are TRBV5-1 and TRBJ2-1; 9 nucleotides line up with TRBD1. Sequenced input: blood. The CDR3 coding sequence is TGCGCCAGCAGCTTGAGACAGGGGGGTACGTTGAATGAGCAGTTCTTC. It is translated as CASSLRQGGTLNEQFF.